This T cell receptor (beta chain) stems from a study of OX40 agonist ivuxolimab in advanced cancers. About the investigation overall: Ivuxolimab was a fully human IgG2 agonistic monoclonal antibody targeting the costimulatory receptor OX40 (CD134). Prior anti-PD-1, anti-PD-L1 or anti-CTLA-4 therapy was permitted, and 40% of dose-escalation patients had received checkpoint inhibitors. Peripheral TCRbeta sequencing was intended to test whether TCR sequence diversity was altered and clonal T-cell expansion was caused by ivuxolimab. Three dose-escalation patients achieved partial responses, one with hepatocellular carcinoma and two with cutaneous melanoma. Intravenous ivuxolimab was administered to patients every 2 weeks at six dose levels: 0.01, 0.1, 0.3, 1.5, 3 and 10 mg/kg. Among the 52 dose-escalation patients, about 20 had hepatocellular carcinoma, around 15 melanoma, 9 renal cell carcinoma and 9 head and neck cancer. The paper covers the monotherapy dose-escalation part of the phase I ivuxolimab trial, which included N ≈ 50 patients. A male proportion of 70% to 90% and a mean age of approximately 61 years, ranging from about 20 to 85, were recorded for the dose-escalation cohort.

On this clone itself: No antigen is known for it. Within one base of it there is no much larger clone, and no base qualities were kept.

The trial excluded patients who had a history of autoimmune disease or were on systemic immunosuppression. In every dose cohort, peripheral blood was drawn for TCR sequencing at baseline, cycle 4 day 1, and cycle 7 day 1. Samples were obtained from an open-label, multicenter, first-in-human phase I dose-escalation trial of ivuxolimab. Adults with locally advanced or metastatic head and neck squamous cell, hepatocellular, melanoma or renal cell carcinoma were enrolled in the trial. Before TCR sequencing, CD4+ and CD8+ T cells were separately sorted from peripheral blood. Genomic DNA was isolated from the sorted cells so that the TCRbeta CDR3 region could be sequenced. The immunoSEQ Assay was used for sequencing of TCRbeta CDR3 regions. TCRdb stores this immuneACCESS table with in-frame sequences only. Part of the clones is absent; in the studies checked, under half of the shortfall reflects unresolved V genes, and no reason is known for the rest. Here the sample has roughly 90,000 clones; roughly 89% occur a single time. The biggest ten clones account for 0.7% to 1% of the sample.

What the research found in general, with its limitations: Low levels of normalized T-cell clonal expansion were also seen in some patients who did not respond. Which antigens the clonally expanded peripheral T cells were specific for was not determined. In the 0.1-3.0 mg/kg groups, partial responders had among the lowest normalized peripheral clonal expansion, particularly in CD8+ T cells. At doses of 0.1 to 3.0 mg/kg, clonal expansion of both CD4+ and CD8+ T cells in blood was seen between baseline and week 6. After ivuxolimab, more expanded clones were found on average in CD8+ T cells than in CD4+ T cells.

Sequences SGHRS (CDR1) and YFSETQ (CDR2) are obtained from the germline V gene. The CDR3 contains 15 residues, cysteine and phenylalanine counted. Only the CDR3 DNA is retained, 45 bases long and in frame from the first base. V trim: 2 bases; J trim: 7 bases; unmatched bases: 7. This sequence uses TRBV5-1 and TRBJ2-2, with 8 middle bases fitting TRBD1. Sequencing was performed on CD4+ or CD8+ T cells sorted from blood, taken in a trial of the OX40 agonist ivuxolimab. This receptor was identified in an adult with an advanced solid tumor such as melanoma, head and neck, liver or kidney cancer. The bases are TGCGCCAGCAGCTTACCGGACAGGGAATACGGGGAGCTGTTTTTT. Its protein reads: CASSLPDREYGELFF.